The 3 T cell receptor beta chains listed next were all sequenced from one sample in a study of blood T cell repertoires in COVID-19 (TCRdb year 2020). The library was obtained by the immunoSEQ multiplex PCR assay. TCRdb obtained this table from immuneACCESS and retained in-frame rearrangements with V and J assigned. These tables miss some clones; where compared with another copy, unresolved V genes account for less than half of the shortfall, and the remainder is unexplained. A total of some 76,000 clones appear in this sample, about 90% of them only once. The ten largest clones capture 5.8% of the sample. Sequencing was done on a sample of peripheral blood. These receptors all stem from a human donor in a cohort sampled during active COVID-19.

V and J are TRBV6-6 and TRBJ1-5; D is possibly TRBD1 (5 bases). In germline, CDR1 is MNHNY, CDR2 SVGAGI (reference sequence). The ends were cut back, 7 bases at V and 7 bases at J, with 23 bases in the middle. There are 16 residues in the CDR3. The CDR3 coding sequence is TGTGCCAGCACTCACAGGTGGCAGGAGGGGAGACAGCCCCAGCATTTT. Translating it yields CASTHRWQEGRQPQHF.

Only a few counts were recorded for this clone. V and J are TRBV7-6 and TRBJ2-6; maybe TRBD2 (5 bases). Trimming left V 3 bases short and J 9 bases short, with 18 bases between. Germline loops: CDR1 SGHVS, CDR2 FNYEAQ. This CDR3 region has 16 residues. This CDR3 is CASSFGEVSGGNVLTF. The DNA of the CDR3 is TGTGCCAGCAGCTTCGGAGAGGTCAGCGGTGGCAACGTCCTGACTTTC.

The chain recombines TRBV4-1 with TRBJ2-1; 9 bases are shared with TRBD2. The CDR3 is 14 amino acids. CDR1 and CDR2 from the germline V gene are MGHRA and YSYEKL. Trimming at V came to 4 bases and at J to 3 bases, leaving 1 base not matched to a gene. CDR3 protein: CASSLAGDYNEQFF. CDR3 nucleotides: TGCGCCAGCAGCCTAGCGGGGGACTACAATGAGCAGTTCTTC.